The source of this TCR beta chain is a study of shared clonotypes between healthy human individuals. Those who donated were healthy HIV-negative adults, with no recent acute infections or vaccinations reported. CD4+ cells were split into CD45RA+ naive and CD45RA-negative memory subsets. From germline, CDR1 is MDHEN and CDR2 SYDVKM. The CDR3 is made up of 16 amino acids. Losses at the gene ends were 5 bases for V and 0 bases for J; bases not matched to a gene: 6. As for this clone: Its antigen is not identified.

Generated by immunoSEQ multiplex PCR, the TCRdb table keeps only in-frame clones and is missing some. The table has approximately 2.5 million clones, 93% seen once. Study-wide results and caveats: Among several donors, roughly 5% of naive CD4 clonotypes were found in common. Despite large depth, rarefaction showed incomplete sorted-subset sequencing.

Sequencing was carried out using naive CD4+ T cells from PBMCs. Subset specified: CD45RA+ positively selected. This TCR came from a man aged 18-30 years in good health. Some clones in this sample may be carry-over from other donors' samples. The chain employs TRBV28 and TRBJ2-4; 8 bases agree with TRBD2. The CDR3 is CASSPGGGLAKNIQYF. Here the CDR3 DNA reads TGTGCCAGCAGTCCCGGCGGGGGGCTAGCCAAAAACATTCAGTACTTC.